This is a list of T cell receptor beta chains from one sample in a study of cytomegalovirus exposure and HLA in healthy donors. TCRdb's table, derived via immunoSEQ multiplex PCR, lists solely in-frame clones and lacks some. The sample carries around 130,000 clones, over 65% recorded once. Sequencing was performed on PBMCs. The receptors here all came from a man aged 45 to 65 in good health and CMV-seronegative. The CDR3 runs from the conserved cysteine through the conserved F or W. A D gene is named only where the DNA matches it firmly. Not all rows give a size; the values are once, few, many and, for expanded clones, a class.

cdr3_aa: CASSFDSLGGQFF
cdr3_nt: TGTGCCAGCAGTTTCGACAGCCTTGGTGGGCAGTTCTTC
v_call: TRBV6-5
clone_size: -
d_call: -
j_call: TRBJ2-1

cdr3_aa: CASSERTGNSADTQYF
cdr3_nt: TGTGCCAGCAGTGAAAGGACAGGGAATTCCGCAGATACGCAGTATTTT
v_call: TRBV6-1
clone_size: -
d_call: TRBD1
j_call: TRBJ2-3

cdr3_aa: CASSQVRTSTGELFF
cdr3_nt: TGCGCCAGCAGCCAAGTCAGGACTTCCACCGGGGAGCTGTTTTTT
v_call: TRBV4-3
clone_size: -
d_call: -
j_call: TRBJ2-2

cdr3_aa: CASSQRTGAGANVLTF
cdr3_nt: TGTGCCAGCAGCCAACGGACAGGGGCTGGGGCCAACGTCCTGACTTTC
v_call: TRBV4-2
clone_size: -
d_call: TRBD1
j_call: TRBJ2-6

cdr3_aa: CASSLGLAGVYEQYF
cdr3_nt: TGTGCCAGCAGCCTAGGACTAGCGGGAGTCTACGAGCAGTACTTC
v_call: TRBV7-9
clone_size: once
d_call: TRBD2
j_call: TRBJ2-7

cdr3_aa: CSTWGQGNYGYTF
cdr3_nt: TGCAGCACCTGGGGACAGGGAAACTATGGCTACACCTTC
v_call: TRBV29-1
clone_size: few
d_call: TRBD1
j_call: TRBJ1-2

cdr3_aa: CASSYSDTSYEQYF
cdr3_nt: TGTGCCAGCAGTTACTCTGACACCTCCTACGAGCAGTACTTC
v_call: TRBV6-6
clone_size: once
d_call: -
j_call: TRBJ2-7

cdr3_aa: CASSSAGTGGETQYF
cdr3_nt: TGTGCCAGTAGTTCCGCCGGGACAGGGGGTGAGACCCAGTACTTC
v_call: TRBV19
clone_size: -
d_call: TRBD1
j_call: TRBJ2-5

cdr3_aa: CASSRTSGSAGELFF
cdr3_nt: TGTGCCAGCAGTCGGACTAGCGGGAGTGCCGGGGAGCTGTTTTTT
v_call: TRBV2
clone_size: -
d_call: TRBD2
j_call: TRBJ2-2

cdr3_aa: CASSLEPVRGGELFF
cdr3_nt: TGTGCCAGCAGCTTAGAGCCGGTACGGGGCGGGGAGCTGTTTTTT
v_call: TRBV11-1
clone_size: -
d_call: -
j_call: TRBJ2-2

cdr3_aa: CASSPQGPTYEQYF
cdr3_nt: TGTGCCAGCAGTCCTCAGGGTCCCACCTACGAGCAGTACTTC
v_call: TRBV28
clone_size: -
d_call: -
j_call: TRBJ2-7

cdr3_aa: CASSPGDRTYEQYF
cdr3_nt: TGCGCCAGCAGCCCGGGGGACAGAACCTACGAGCAGTACTTC
v_call: TRBV5-1
clone_size: -
d_call: -
j_call: TRBJ2-7

cdr3_aa: CSATQETQYF
cdr3_nt: TGCAGTGCTACGCAAGAGACCCAGTACTTC
v_call: TRBV20-1
clone_size: -
d_call: -
j_call: TRBJ2-5

cdr3_aa: CASSLGGGSLYNEQFF
cdr3_nt: TGTGCCAGCTCCCTCGGCGGGGGTAGTCTTTACAATGAGCAGTTCTTC
v_call: TRBV18
clone_size: -
d_call: TRBD2
j_call: TRBJ2-1

cdr3_aa: CASSLGSSGGSYNEQFF
cdr3_nt: TGTGCCAGCAGTTTAGGGTCTAGCGGGGGCTCCTACAATGAGCAGTTCTTC
v_call: TRBV28
clone_size: -
d_call: TRBD2
j_call: TRBJ2-1

cdr3_aa: CASSLYRGRWEKLFF
cdr3_nt: TGTGCCAGCAGCCTCTACAGGGGGCGATGGGAAAAACTGTTTTTT
v_call: TRBV14
clone_size: -
d_call: TRBD1
j_call: TRBJ1-4

cdr3_aa: CASSRSVSSYNEQFF
cdr3_nt: TGTGCCAGCAGTCGGTCTGTAAGCTCCTACAATGAGCAGTTCTTC
v_call: TRBV5-4
clone_size: once
d_call: -
j_call: TRBJ2-1

cdr3_aa: CASSPGGSGYNEQFF
cdr3_nt: TGTGCCAGCAGTCCAGGAGGTAGCGGATACAATGAGCAGTTCTTC
v_call: TRBV6-5
clone_size: -
d_call: -
j_call: TRBJ2-1

cdr3_aa: CASPPGLGTYEQFF
cdr3_nt: TGTGCCAGCCCTCCGGGACTAGGTACCTATGAGCAGTTCTTC
v_call: TRBV7-3
clone_size: -
d_call: TRBD2
j_call: TRBJ2-1

cdr3_aa: CASRGEGAAQETQYF
cdr3_nt: TGTGCCAGCAGGGGGGAGGGAGCGGCCCAAGAGACCCAGTACTTC
v_call: TRBV27
clone_size: -
d_call: TRBD2
j_call: TRBJ2-5

cdr3_aa: CASSLGSGGNTEAFF
cdr3_nt: TGTGCCAGCAGTTTGGGCTCGGGGGGGAACACTGAAGCTTTCTTT
v_call: TRBV28
clone_size: -
d_call: -
j_call: TRBJ1-1

cdr3_aa: CASSSAREQYF
cdr3_nt: TGTGCCAGCAGCTCGGCGAGGGAGCAGTACTTC
v_call: TRBV11-2
clone_size: -
d_call: -
j_call: TRBJ2-7

cdr3_aa: CASSGRYEQYF
cdr3_nt: TGTGCCAGCAGTGGCCGCTACGAGCAGTACTTC
v_call: TRBV28
clone_size: -
d_call: -
j_call: TRBJ2-7

cdr3_aa: CASTPWREGSYEQFF
cdr3_nt: TGTGCCAGCACCCCCTGGCGGGAGGGTAGCTATGAGCAGTTCTTC
v_call: TRBV6-5
clone_size: -
d_call: TRBD2
j_call: TRBJ2-1